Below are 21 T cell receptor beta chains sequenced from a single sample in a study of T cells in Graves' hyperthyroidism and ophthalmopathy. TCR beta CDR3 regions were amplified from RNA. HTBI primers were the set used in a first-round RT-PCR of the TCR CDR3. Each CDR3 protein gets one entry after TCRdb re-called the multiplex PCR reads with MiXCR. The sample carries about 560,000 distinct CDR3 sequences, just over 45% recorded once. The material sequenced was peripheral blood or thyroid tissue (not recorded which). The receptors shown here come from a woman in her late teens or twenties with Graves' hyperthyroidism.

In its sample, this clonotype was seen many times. Here the CDR3 reads CATSRVGRTGDEQYF. The DNA of the CDR3 is TGTGCCACCAGCAGAGTCGGGAGAACAGGGGACGAGCAGTACTTC. The chain is built from TRBV15 and TRBJ2-7; maybe TRBD1 (7 bases). V dropped 1 base and J dropped 5 bases, with 15 bases sitting between them. Germline values: CDR1 LNHNV, CDR2 YYDKDF (reference sequence). The CDR3 runs to 15 residues.

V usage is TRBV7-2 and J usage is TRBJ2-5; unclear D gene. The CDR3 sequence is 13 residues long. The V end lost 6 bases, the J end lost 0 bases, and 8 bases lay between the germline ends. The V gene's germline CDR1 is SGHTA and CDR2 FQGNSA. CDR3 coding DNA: TGTGCCAGCAGTCCTGATCACCAAGAGACCCAGTACTTC. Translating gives CASSPDHQETQYF.

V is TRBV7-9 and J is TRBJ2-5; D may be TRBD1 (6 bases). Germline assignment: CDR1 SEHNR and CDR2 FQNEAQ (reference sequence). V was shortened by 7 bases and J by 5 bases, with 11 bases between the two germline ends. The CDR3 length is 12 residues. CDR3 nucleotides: TGTGCCAGCATCTACGGACAGGAGACCCAGTACTTC. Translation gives CASIYGQETQYF.

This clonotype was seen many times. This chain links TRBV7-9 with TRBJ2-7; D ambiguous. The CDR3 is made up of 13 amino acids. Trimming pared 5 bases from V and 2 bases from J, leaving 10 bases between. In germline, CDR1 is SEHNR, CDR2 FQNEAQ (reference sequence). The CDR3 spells CASSPPTAYEQYF. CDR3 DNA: TGTGCCAGCAGCCCACCGACCGCCTACGAGCAGTACTTC.

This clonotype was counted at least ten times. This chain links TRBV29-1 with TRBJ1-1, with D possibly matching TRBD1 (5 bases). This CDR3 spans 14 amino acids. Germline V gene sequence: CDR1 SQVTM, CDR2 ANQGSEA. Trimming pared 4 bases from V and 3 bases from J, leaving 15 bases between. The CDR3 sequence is CSVVPDSPYTEAFF. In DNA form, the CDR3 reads TGCAGCGTTGTGCCAGACAGCCCTTACACTGAAGCTTTCTTT.

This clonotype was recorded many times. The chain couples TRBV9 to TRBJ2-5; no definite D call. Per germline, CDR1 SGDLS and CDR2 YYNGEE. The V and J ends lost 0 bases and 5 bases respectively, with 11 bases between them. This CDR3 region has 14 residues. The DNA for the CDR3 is TGTGCCAGCAGCGTAGGGCCGGTTGTCGAGACCCAGTACTTC. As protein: CASSVGPVVETQYF.

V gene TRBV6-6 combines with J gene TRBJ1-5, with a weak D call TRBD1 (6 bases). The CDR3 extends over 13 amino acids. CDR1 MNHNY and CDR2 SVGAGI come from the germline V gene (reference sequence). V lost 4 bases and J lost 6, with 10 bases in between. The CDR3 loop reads CASSFTGSQPQHF. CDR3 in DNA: TGTGCCAGCAGTTTCACAGGGAGTCAGCCCCAGCATTTT.

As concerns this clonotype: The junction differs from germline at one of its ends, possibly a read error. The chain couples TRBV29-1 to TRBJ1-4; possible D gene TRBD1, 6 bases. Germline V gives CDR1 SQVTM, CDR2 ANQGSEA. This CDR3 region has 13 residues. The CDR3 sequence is CAWSEQGGEKLFF. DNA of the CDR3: TGTGCCTGGAGTGAACAGGGAGGAGAAAAACTGTTTTTT.

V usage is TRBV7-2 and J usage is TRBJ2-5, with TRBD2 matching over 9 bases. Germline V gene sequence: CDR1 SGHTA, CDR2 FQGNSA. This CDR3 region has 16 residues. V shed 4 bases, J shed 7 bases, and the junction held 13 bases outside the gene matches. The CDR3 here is CASSWAPMTSGRTQYF. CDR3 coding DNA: TGTGCCAGCAGCTGGGCCCCCATGACTAGCGGCCGGACCCAGTACTTC.

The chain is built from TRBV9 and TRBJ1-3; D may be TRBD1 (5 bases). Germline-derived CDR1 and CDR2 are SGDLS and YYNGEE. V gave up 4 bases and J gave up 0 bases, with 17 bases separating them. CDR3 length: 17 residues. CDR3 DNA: TGTGCCAGCAGCACAACCGGGACTCCCAGCTCTGGAAACACCATATATTTT. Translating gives CASSTTGTPSSGNTIYF.

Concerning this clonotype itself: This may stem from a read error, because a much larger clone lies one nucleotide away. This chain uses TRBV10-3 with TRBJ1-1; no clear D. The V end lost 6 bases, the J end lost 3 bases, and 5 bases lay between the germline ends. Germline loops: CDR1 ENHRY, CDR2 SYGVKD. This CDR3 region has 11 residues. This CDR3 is CAIRRYTEAFF. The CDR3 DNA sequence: TGTGCCATCAGGCGGTACACTGAAGCTTTCTTT.

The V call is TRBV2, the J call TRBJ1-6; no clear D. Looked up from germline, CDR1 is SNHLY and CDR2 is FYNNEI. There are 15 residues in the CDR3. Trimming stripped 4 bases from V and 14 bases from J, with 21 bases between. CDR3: CASSATPGANLALHF. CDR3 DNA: TGTGCCAGCAGTGCGACCCCGGGAGCTAATTTGGCCCTCCACTTT.

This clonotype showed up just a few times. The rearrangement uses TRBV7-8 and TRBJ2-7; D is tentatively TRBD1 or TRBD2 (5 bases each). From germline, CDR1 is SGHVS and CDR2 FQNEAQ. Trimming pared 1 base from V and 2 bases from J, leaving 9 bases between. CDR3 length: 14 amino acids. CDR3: CASSLGDRTYEQYF. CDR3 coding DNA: TGTGCCAGCAGCTTAGGGGACCGAACCTACGAGCAGTACTTC.

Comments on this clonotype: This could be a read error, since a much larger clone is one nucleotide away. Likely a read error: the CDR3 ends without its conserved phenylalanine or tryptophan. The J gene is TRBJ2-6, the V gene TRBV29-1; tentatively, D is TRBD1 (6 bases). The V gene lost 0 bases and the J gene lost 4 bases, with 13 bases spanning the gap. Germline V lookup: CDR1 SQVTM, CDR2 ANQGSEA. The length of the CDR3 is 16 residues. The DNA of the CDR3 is TGCAGCGTTGAAGAGGGGGCTGGGTCCGGGGCCAACGTCCTGACTCTC. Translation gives CSVEEGAGSGANVLTL.

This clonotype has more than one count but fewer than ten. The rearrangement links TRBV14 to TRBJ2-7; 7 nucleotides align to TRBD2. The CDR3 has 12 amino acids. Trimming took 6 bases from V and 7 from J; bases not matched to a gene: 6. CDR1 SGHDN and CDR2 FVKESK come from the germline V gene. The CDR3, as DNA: TGTGCCAGCAGACCGGGGGGAATTGAGCAGTACTTC. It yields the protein CASRPGGIEQYF.

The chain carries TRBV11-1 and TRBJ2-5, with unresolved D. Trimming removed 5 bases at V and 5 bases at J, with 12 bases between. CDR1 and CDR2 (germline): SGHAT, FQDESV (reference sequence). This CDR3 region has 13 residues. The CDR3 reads CASSAAVRETQYF. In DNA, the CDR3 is TGTGCCAGCAGCGCGGCGGTAAGGGAGACCCAGTACTTC.

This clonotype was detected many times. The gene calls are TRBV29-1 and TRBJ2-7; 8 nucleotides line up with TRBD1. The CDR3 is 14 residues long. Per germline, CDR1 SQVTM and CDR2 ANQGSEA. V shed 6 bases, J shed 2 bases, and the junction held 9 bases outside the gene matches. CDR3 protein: CSVQDRGSTYEQYF. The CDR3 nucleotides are TGCAGCGTCCAAGACAGGGGATCGACCTACGAGCAGTACTTC.

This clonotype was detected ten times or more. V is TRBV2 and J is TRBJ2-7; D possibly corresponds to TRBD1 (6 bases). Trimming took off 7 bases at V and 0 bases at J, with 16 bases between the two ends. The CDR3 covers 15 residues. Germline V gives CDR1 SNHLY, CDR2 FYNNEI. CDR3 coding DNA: TGTGCCAGCACTGACGGACAGCTATACTCCTACGAGCAGTACTTC. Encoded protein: CASTDGQLYSYEQYF. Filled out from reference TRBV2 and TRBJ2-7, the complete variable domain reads EPEVTQTPSHQVTQMGQEVILRCVPISNHLYFYWYRQILGQKVEFLVSFYNNEISEKSEIFDDQFSVERPDGSNFTLKIRSTKLEDSAMYFCASTDGQLYSYEQYFGPGTRLTVT.

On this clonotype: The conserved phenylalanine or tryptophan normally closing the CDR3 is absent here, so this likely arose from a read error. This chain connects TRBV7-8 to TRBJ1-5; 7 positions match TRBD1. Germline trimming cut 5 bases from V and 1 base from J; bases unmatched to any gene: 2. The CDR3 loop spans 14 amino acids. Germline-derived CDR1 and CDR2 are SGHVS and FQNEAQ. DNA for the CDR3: TGTGCCAGCAGCAGACAGGGAAGCAATCAGCCCCAGCATTCA. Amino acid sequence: CASSRQGSNQPQHS.

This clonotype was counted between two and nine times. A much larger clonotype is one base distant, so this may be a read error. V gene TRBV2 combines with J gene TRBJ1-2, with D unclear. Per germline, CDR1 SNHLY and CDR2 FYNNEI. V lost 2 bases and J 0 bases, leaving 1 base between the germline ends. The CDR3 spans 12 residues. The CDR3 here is CASSEPNYGYTF. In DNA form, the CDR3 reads TGTGCCAGCAGTGAACCTAACTATGGCTACACCTTC.

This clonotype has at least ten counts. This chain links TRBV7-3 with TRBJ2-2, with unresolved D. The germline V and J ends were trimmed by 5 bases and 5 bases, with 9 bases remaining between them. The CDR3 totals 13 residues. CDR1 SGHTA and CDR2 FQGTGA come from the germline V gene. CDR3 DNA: TGTGCCAGCAGCCCCCTCCGTACCGGGGAGCTGTTTTTT. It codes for CASSPLRTGELFF.